This TCR beta chain was captured by sequencing in a study of shared clonotypes between healthy human individuals. This CDR3 comprises 14 residues. The V end was cut by 3 bases, the J end by 7 bases, with 15 bases between. From germline, CDR1 is SGHAT and CDR2 FQNNGV. Assay: immunoSEQ multiplex PCR; the TCRdb copy retains only in-frame clones and omits some. The repertoire holds 110,000 or so clones, about 67% seen once, with 20% to 25% in the top ten. Comments on this clone: Its antigen is currently unknown.

General study points: The authors expected sequencing depth to affect clonotype sharing among donors.

This chain joins TRBV11-2 and TRBJ1-1; possibly TRBD1 for D (5 bases). Sequenced: memory CD8+ T cells sorted from blood. Subset denoted: CD45RO+ cells pooled with CCR7-negative TemRA cells. This sequence was found in a woman younger than 45 in good health. CDR3 in amino acids: CASSFLGWGGEAFF. CDR3 coding DNA: TGTGCCAGCAGCTTCCTGGGTTGGGGGGGTGAAGCTTTCTTT.